The rows below give T cell receptor beta chains drawn from one sample of a study of shared clonotypes between healthy human individuals. Only in-frame clones appear in the TCRdb table, and some are missing; sequencing was by immunoSEQ multiplex PCR. The data show 450,000 to 700,000 clones, with 95% to 96% seen just once and over 0.09% held by the top ten. The sequencing sample was made of naive CD8+ T cells sorted from blood. The receptors come from a woman aged 25-40 years in good health. Each CDR3 is given with its conserved first and last residue. Fields, in order: D gene, clone size, V gene, CDR3 length, J gene, CDR3 DNA, CDR3 protein. D genes are given only for firm matches. Where a row states a size, it is once, few, many or the class of an expanded clone; other rows omit it.

d_gene: TRBD1; abundance: .; v_gene: TRBV2; len: 15; j_gene: TRBJ2-7; CDR3nt: TGTGCCAGCAGCGCCGGGACAGGGTCCCTCTACGAGCAGTACTTC; CDR3aa: CASSAGTGSLYEQYF
d_gene: TRBD2; abundance: .; v_gene: TRBV5-6; len: 19; j_gene: TRBJ2-7; CDR3nt: TGTGCCAGCAGCTTGGAGGGTGGGCAGCTACAACTAGCGCCCTACGAGCAGTACTTC; CDR3aa: CASSLEGGQLQLAPYEQYF
d_gene: .; abundance: .; v_gene: TRBV6-6; len: 14; j_gene: TRBJ1-1; CDR3nt: TGTGCCAGCAGTTACGCAGGGCCAAACACTGAAGCTTTCTTT; CDR3aa: CASSYAGPNTEAFF
d_gene: .; abundance: .; v_gene: TRBV13; len: 15; j_gene: TRBJ1-2; CDR3nt: TGTGCCAGCAGCTTAGGCCTGGGACCGTACTATGGCTACACCTTC; CDR3aa: CASSLGLGPYYGYTF
d_gene: TRBD1; abundance: .; v_gene: TRBV30; len: 13; j_gene: TRBJ2-2; CDR3nt: TGTGCCTCCACGACAGGGGGCGTCGGGGAGCTGTTTTTT; CDR3aa: CASTTGGVGELFF
d_gene: TRBD1; abundance: once; v_gene: TRBV10-1; len: 15; j_gene: TRBJ1-1; CDR3nt: TGCGCCAGCAGAGCCGGGACAGGCATTAACACTGAAGCTTTCTTT; CDR3aa: CASRAGTGINTEAFF
d_gene: .; abundance: .; v_gene: TRBV19; len: 15; j_gene: TRBJ1-5; CDR3nt: TGTGCCAGTAGTATTTCCCGGGGGAGCAATCAGCCCCAGCATTTT; CDR3aa: CASSISRGSNQPQHF
d_gene: .; abundance: .; v_gene: TRBV5-1; len: 14; j_gene: TRBJ1-1; CDR3nt: TGCGCCAGCAGAGAGGGAGACCTGAACACTGAAGCTTTCTTT; CDR3aa: CASREGDLNTEAFF
d_gene: TRBD1; abundance: .; v_gene: TRBV5-5; len: 15; j_gene: TRBJ2-3; CDR3nt: TGTGCCAGCAGCTTGGGGACAGGAGGAACAGATACGCAGTATTTT; CDR3aa: CASSLGTGGTDTQYF
d_gene: .; abundance: once; v_gene: TRBV11-1; len: 14; j_gene: TRBJ1-4; CDR3nt: TGTGCCAGCAGCCCTATGGGGGGCCGTGAAAAACTGTTTTTT; CDR3aa: CASSPMGGREKLFF
d_gene: .; abundance: .; v_gene: TRBV6-5; len: 13; j_gene: TRBJ2-1; CDR3nt: TGTGCCAGCAGTTACATCCTGGGGGATGAGCAGTTCTTC; CDR3aa: CASSYILGDEQFF
d_gene: .; abundance: .; v_gene: TRBV7-6; len: 15; j_gene: TRBJ2-7; CDR3nt: TGTGCCAGCAGCTTCTCCAGACAGTTCCACTACGAGCAGTACTTC; CDR3aa: CASSFSRQFHYEQYF
d_gene: .; abundance: .; v_gene: TRBV7-8; len: 13; j_gene: TRBJ2-7; CDR3nt: TGTGCCAGCAGCCCCGGAGCCCACTACGAGCAGTACTTC; CDR3aa: CASSPGAHYEQYF
d_gene: .; abundance: .; v_gene: TRBV20-1; len: 11; j_gene: TRBJ2-3; CDR3nt: TGCAGTGCTAGGGACTCGGATACGCAGTATTTT; CDR3aa: CSARDSDTQYF
d_gene: .; abundance: .; v_gene: TRBV5-4; len: 13; j_gene: TRBJ2-3; CDR3nt: TGTGCCAGCAGCATAGACAGCACAGATACGCAGTATTTT; CDR3aa: CASSIDSTDTQYF
d_gene: TRBD2; abundance: .; v_gene: TRBV19; len: 15; j_gene: TRBJ2-1; CDR3nt: TGTGCCAGTAGTCCCTCGAGCGGGAGGGATAATGAGCAGTTCTTC; CDR3aa: CASSPSSGRDNEQFF
d_gene: .; abundance: .; v_gene: TRBV5-4; len: 15; j_gene: TRBJ2-1; CDR3nt: TGTGCCAGCAGCATAGATGACCCGCTGAACAATGAGCAGTTCTTC; CDR3aa: CASSIDDPLNNEQFF
d_gene: .; abundance: few; v_gene: TRBV27; len: 14; j_gene: TRBJ2-7; CDR3nt: TGTGCCAGCAGTGGAAGGTCAAACTCCTACGAGCAGTACTTC; CDR3aa: CASSGRSNSYEQYF
d_gene: .; abundance: once; v_gene: TRBV27; len: 14; j_gene: TRBJ2-6; CDR3nt: TGTGCCAGCAGTTTATTCTCTGGGGCCAACGTCCTGACTTTC; CDR3aa: CASSLFSGANVLTF
d_gene: .; abundance: .; v_gene: TRBV19; len: 14; j_gene: TRBJ2-3; CDR3nt: TGTGCCAGCCTAGACCTACAGGGTTCAGATACGCAGTATTTT; CDR3aa: CASLDLQGSDTQYF
d_gene: .; abundance: few; v_gene: TRBV27; len: 13; j_gene: TRBJ2-7; CDR3nt: TGTGCCAGCAAGGGCGGGACCGGCTACGAGCAGTACTTC; CDR3aa: CASKGGTGYEQYF
d_gene: .; abundance: .; v_gene: TRBV19; len: 13; j_gene: TRBJ2-7; CDR3nt: TGTGCCAGCGAAGACAGGAGCTCCTACGAGCAGTACTTC; CDR3aa: CASEDRSSYEQYF
d_gene: .; abundance: .; v_gene: TRBV27; len: 11; j_gene: TRBJ1-2; CDR3nt: TGTGCCAGCGGGGAAGGCTATGGCTACACCTTC; CDR3aa: CASGEGYGYTF
d_gene: TRBD2; abundance: .; v_gene: TRBV9; len: 15; j_gene: TRBJ2-1; CDR3nt: TGTGCCAGCAGCGTAGTGCGGGAGGGGGTAGGTGAGCAGTTCTTC; CDR3aa: CASSVVREGVGEQFF
d_gene: TRBD1; abundance: .; v_gene: TRBV4-1; len: 14; j_gene: TRBJ2-7; CDR3nt: TGCGCCAGCAGCCAAGCGACAGGGCCCTACGAGCAGTACTTC; CDR3aa: CASSQATGPYEQYF
d_gene: .; abundance: .; v_gene: TRBV28; len: 12; j_gene: TRBJ2-2; CDR3nt: TGTGCCAGCAGTTTAGGGGCCGGGGAGCTGTTTTTT; CDR3aa: CASSLGAGELFF
d_gene: .; abundance: .; v_gene: TRBV11-2; len: 14; j_gene: TRBJ1-1; CDR3nt: TGTGCCAGCAGCTCAGAGGTAGGAGGGTCTGAAGCTTTCTTT; CDR3aa: CASSSEVGGSEAFF
d_gene: .; abundance: .; v_gene: TRBV6-9; len: 11; j_gene: TRBJ1-1; CDR3nt: TGTGCCAGCAGTCAAAACTACAGAGCTTTCTTT; CDR3aa: CASSQNYRAFF
d_gene: .; abundance: .; v_gene: TRBV6-1; len: 14; j_gene: TRBJ1-5; CDR3nt: TGTGCCAGCAGGGTGGCCCTCGGAGGCCAGCCCCAGCATTTT; CDR3aa: CASRVALGGQPQHF
d_gene: .; abundance: .; v_gene: TRBV28; len: 17; j_gene: TRBJ1-5; CDR3nt: TGTGCCAGCAGTCATCCCTTAGGGACGGCTTATTTTGGGCCCCAGCATTTT; CDR3aa: CASSHPLGTAYFGPQHF
d_gene: .; abundance: once; v_gene: TRBV7-9; len: 19; j_gene: TRBJ1-1; CDR3nt: TGTGCCAGCAGCTCGGTCGAACTGCCGGGACGCCGGCGGAACACTGAAGCTTTCTTT; CDR3aa: CASSSVELPGRRRNTEAFF
d_gene: TRBD2; abundance: .; v_gene: TRBV7-8; len: 16; j_gene: TRBJ2-7; CDR3nt: TGTGCCAGCAGCTTGGCACTAGCGGGGACAGGATACGAGCAGTACTTC; CDR3aa: CASSLALAGTGYEQYF
d_gene: TRBD1; abundance: .; v_gene: TRBV23-1; len: 13; j_gene: TRBJ2-7; CDR3nt: TGCGCCAACACGACAGGGGTTCTCTACGAGCAGTACTTC; CDR3aa: CANTTGVLYEQYF
d_gene: .; abundance: .; v_gene: TRBV11-2; len: 14; j_gene: TRBJ2-5; CDR3nt: TGTGCCAGCAGCGCCTGGACGGACCAAGAGACCCAGTACTTC; CDR3aa: CASSAWTDQETQYF
d_gene: .; abundance: once; v_gene: TRBV5-1; len: 16; j_gene: TRBJ2-1; CDR3nt: TGCGCCAGCAGCTTGTGGAGGGGATCAGTCTACAATGAGCAGTTCTTC; CDR3aa: CASSLWRGSVYNEQFF
d_gene: .; abundance: .; v_gene: TRBV5-6; len: 14; j_gene: TRBJ1-2; CDR3nt: TGTGCCAGCAGCTTGGGTGACACTTTCTATGGCTACACCTTC; CDR3aa: CASSLGDTFYGYTF
d_gene: .; abundance: .; v_gene: TRBV5-1; len: 15; j_gene: TRBJ2-1; CDR3nt: TGCGCCAGCAGAGATACTACTACCTATGGCTATGAGCAGTTCTTC; CDR3aa: CASRDTTTYGYEQFF
d_gene: TRBD1; abundance: once; v_gene: TRBV9; len: 16; j_gene: TRBJ2-1; CDR3nt: TGTGCCAGCAGCGAAAACAGGGGGTTGGGGGGCAATGAGCAGTTCTTC; CDR3aa: CASSENRGLGGNEQFF
d_gene: TRBD1; abundance: .; v_gene: TRBV7-9; len: 16; j_gene: TRBJ2-3; CDR3nt: TGTGCCAGCAGCTTAGCTGGACAGGGGTCCGCAGATACGCAGTATTTT; CDR3aa: CASSLAGQGSADTQYF
d_gene: .; abundance: .; v_gene: TRBV27; len: 14; j_gene: TRBJ2-1; CDR3nt: TGTGCCAGCAGTTTATTAGGGAGTAACAATGAGCAGTTCTTC; CDR3aa: CASSLLGSNNEQFF
d_gene: TRBD2; abundance: .; v_gene: TRBV28; len: 15; j_gene: TRBJ2-3; CDR3nt: TGTGCCAGCAGTTTAAATGCGGGAGTTACAGATACGCAGTATTTT; CDR3aa: CASSLNAGVTDTQYF